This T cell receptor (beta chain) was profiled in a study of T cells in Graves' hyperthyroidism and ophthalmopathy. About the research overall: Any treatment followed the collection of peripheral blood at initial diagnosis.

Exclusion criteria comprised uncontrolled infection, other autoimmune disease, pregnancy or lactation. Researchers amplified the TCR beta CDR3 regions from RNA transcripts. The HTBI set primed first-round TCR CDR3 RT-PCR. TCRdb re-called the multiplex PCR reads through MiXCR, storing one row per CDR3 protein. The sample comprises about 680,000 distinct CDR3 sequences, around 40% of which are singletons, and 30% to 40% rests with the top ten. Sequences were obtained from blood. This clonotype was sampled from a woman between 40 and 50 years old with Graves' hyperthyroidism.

For the CDR3, the DNA is TGTGCCAGCAGTCGTAAATATAGCGGGGAGCTGTTTTTT. Translation gives CASSRKYSGELFF. The chain has TRBV9 and TRBJ2-2; D unresolved. This CDR3 has 13 residues. V lost 5 bases and J lost 7, with 12 bases in between. In germline, CDR1 is SGDLS, CDR2 YYNGEE.